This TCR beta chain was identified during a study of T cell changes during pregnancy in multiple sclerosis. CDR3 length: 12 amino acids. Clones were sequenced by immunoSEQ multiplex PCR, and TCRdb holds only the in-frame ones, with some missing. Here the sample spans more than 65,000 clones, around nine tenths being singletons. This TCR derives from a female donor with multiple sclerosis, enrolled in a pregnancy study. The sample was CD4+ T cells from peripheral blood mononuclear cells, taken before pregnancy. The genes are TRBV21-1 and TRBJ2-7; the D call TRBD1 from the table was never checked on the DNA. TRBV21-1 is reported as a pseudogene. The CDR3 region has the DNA TGTGCCACCTCCCTGGACAGCTACGAGCAGTACTTC. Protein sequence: CATSLDSYEQYF.